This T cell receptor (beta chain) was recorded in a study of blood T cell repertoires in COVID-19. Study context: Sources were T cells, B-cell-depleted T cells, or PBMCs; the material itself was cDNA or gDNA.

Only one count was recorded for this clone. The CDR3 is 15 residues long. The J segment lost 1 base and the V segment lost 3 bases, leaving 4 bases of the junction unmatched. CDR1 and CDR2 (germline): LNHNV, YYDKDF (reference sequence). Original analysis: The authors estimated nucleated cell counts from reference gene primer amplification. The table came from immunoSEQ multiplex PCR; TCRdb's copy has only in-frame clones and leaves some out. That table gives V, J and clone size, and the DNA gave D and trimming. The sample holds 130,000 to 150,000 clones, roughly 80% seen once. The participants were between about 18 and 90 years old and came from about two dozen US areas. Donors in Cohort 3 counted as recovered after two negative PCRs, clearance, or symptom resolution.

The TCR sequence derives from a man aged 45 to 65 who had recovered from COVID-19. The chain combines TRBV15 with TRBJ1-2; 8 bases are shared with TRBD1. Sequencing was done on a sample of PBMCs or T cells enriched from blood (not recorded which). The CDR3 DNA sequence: TGTGCCACCAGCAGCGGACAGGGTGGTAACTATGGCTACACCTTC. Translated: CATSSGQGGNYGYTF.